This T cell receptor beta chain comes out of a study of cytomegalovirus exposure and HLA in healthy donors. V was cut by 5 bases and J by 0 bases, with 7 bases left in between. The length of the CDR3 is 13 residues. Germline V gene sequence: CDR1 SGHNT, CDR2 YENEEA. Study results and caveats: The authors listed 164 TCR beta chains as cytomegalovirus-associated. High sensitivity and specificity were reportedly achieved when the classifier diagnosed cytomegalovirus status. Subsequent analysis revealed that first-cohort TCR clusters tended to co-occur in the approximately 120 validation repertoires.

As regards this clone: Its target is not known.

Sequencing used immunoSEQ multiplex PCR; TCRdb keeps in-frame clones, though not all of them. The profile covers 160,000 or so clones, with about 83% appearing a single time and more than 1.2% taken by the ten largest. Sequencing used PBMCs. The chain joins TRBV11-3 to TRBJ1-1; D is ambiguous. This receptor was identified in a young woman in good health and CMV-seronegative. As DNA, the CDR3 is TGTGCCAGCAGCGCTCGGGTGAACACTGAAGCTTTCTTT. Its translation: CASSARVNTEAFF.